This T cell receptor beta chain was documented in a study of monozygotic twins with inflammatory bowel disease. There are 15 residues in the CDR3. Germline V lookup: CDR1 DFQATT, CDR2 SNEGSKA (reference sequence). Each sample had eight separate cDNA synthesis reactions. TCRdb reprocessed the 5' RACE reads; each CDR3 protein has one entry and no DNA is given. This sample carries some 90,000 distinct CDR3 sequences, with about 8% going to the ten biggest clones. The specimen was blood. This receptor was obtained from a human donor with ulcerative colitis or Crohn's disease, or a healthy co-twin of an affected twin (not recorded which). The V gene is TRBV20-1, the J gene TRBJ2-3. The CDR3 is CSARDFRVGTDTQYF.